This T cell receptor beta chain comes out of a study of human T cells and chemical hapten exposure. Study background: Enrolled patients were predominantly female and had alopecia areata, totalis or universalis.

As for time point: pre-sensitization, week 0. Described treatment: therapeutic diphenylcyclopropenone sensitization with weekly scalp DPC. Alopecia patients deemed DPC-suitable, aged 18 to 70, excluding pregnancy. TCRdb itself ran the RACE reads through MiXCR, one entry per CDR3 protein. The sample lists 300,000 to 450,000 distinct CDR3 sequences; more than 4.5% were seen once. Germline CDR1 reads MNHEY; CDR2 reads SMNVEV (reference sequence). This CDR3 region has 18 residues. With V trimmed by 2 bases and J by 2 bases, 8 bases remained unmatched. Notes on this clonotype: This clone may be a read error of a much larger clone one base away.

The source is a woman aged 50 to 60 with alopecia areata. Some clones in this sample may be carry-over from other donors' samples. Sequenced here: whole blood, sampled in connection with sensitization to the hapten diphenylcyclopropenone (DPC). The gene calls are TRBV27 and TRBJ2-3; 12 bases agree with TRBD2. CDR3 region: CASSLAGLAGCLTDTQYF. The CDR3 DNA reads TGTGCCAGCAGTTTAGCTGGACTAGCGGGATGCCTCACAGATACGCAGTATTTT.